A single sample is the source of the 32 T cell receptor beta chains below, sequenced in a study of T cell responses to AZD1222 COVID-19 vaccine. The repertoire was sequenced with immunoSEQ multiplex PCR; TCRdb's copy has only in-frame clones and lacks some. This sample carries 75,000 to 80,000 clones, about 80% of them seen once, and the ten largest clones take roughly 29%. Source: peripheral blood, taken 28 days after the second dose of the MenACWY control vaccine. These TCRs come from an adult who received the MenACWY meningococcal vaccine as a control.

The chain combines TRBV12-3 or TRBV12-4 with TRBJ1-5; TRBD1 is a possible D gene (5 bases). The V end was cut by 6 bases, the J end by 4 bases, with 10 bases between. The CDR3 totals 13 residues. The CDR3 DNA sequence: TGTGCCAGCAGCTCACAGGCAAATCAGCCCCAGCATTTT. It translates to CASSSQANQPQHF.

The chain recombines TRBV5-6 with TRBJ1-2; D uncertain. V lost 0 bases and J lost 2, with 14 bases in between. Looked up from germline, CDR1 is SGHDT and CDR2 is YYEEEE. The CDR3 extends over 16 amino acids. The DNA of the CDR3 is TGTGCCAGCAGCTTGGCTAGGCCAGTAGAGAACTATGGCTACACCTTC. This sequence encodes CASSLARPVENYGYTF.

The gene calls are TRBV6-5 and TRBJ1-1, with 7 positions matching TRBD1. The CDR3 totals 14 residues. The V segment lost 6 bases and the J segment 1 base; nucleotides outside the gene matches: 5. Germline CDR1 and CDR2: MNHEY and SVGAGI. CDR3 residues: CASSPDRWNTEAFF. CDR3 coding DNA: TGTGCCAGCAGCCCGGACAGGTGGAACACTGAAGCTTTCTTT.

The V call is TRBV7-9, the J call TRBJ1-1; TRBD1 is a possible D gene (5 bases). The V end was cut by 7 bases, the J end by 1 base, with 19 bases between. The germline CDR1 and CDR2 sequences are SEHNR and FQNEAQ (reference sequence). The CDR3 sequence is 16 residues long. The CDR3 protein is CASTRTRGGWNTEAFF. CDR3 DNA: TGTGCCAGCACCCGAACTCGGGGGGGATGGAACACTGAAGCTTTCTTT.

The chain uses TRBV29-1 and TRBJ1-1; D not resolved. CDR3 length: 12 residues. Germline lookup yields CDR1 SQVTM and CDR2 ANQGSEA. Trimming took 5 bases from V and 1 from J, leaving 8 bases between them. This CDR3 reads CSVRWRNTEAFF. The CDR3 nucleotides are TGCAGCGTTCGGTGGAGGAACACTGAAGCTTTCTTT.

The chain couples TRBV5-4 to TRBJ1-1; D perhaps matches TRBD1 (5 bases). Trimming pared 2 bases from V and 3 bases from J, leaving 11 bases between. Germline V gene lookup returns CDR1 SGHNT and CDR2 YYREEE (reference sequence). The CDR3 has 14 amino acids. CDR3 loop: CASSFRDFDTEAFF. As DNA, the CDR3 is TGTGCCAGCAGCTTCCGGGACTTTGACACTGAAGCTTTCTTT. Looking up the rest from reference TRBV5-4 and TRBJ1-1 gives the full variable domain: ETGVTQSPTHLIKTRGQQVTLRCSSQSGHNTVSWYQQALGQGPQFIFQYYREEENGRGNFPPRFSGLQFPNYSSELNVNALELDDSALYLCASSFRDFDTEAFFGQGTRLTVV.

The CDR3, as DNA: TGTGCCACCAGCGGGAACTTCAATTCACCCCTCCACTTT. Encoded protein: CATSGNFNSPLHF. V is TRBV15 and J is TRBJ1-6; D ambiguous. This CDR3 has 13 residues. The germline CDR1 and CDR2 sequences are LNHNV and YYDKDF (reference sequence). The V and J ends lost 5 bases and 7 bases respectively, with 9 bases between them.

The rearrangement joins TRBV19 to TRBJ1-4; 7 bases agree with TRBD1. The CDR3 is made up of 15 amino acids. Germline CDR1 reads LNHDA; CDR2 reads SQIVND (reference sequence). V was clipped by 5 bases and J by 6 bases; unmatched bases: 9. The CDR3 reads CASSARGGGDEKLFF. DNA for the CDR3: TGTGCCAGTAGTGCGAGAGGAGGGGGCGATGAAAAACTGTTTTTT. The variable domain in full, completed from reference TRBV19 and TRBJ1-4, reads DGGITQSPKYLFRKEGQNVTLSCEQNLNHDAMYWYRQDPGQGLRLIYYSQIVNDFQKGDIAEGYSVSREKKESFPLTVTSAQKNPTAFYLCASSARGGGDEKLFFGSGTQLSVL.

This clone was seen more than once but under ten times. This chain joins TRBV18 and TRBJ2-3; D gene unclear. This CDR3 has 13 amino acids. Germline-derived CDR1 and CDR2 are KGHSH and LQKENI. V gave up 6 bases and J gave up 2 bases, with 9 bases separating them. The CDR3 reads CASSPTATDTQYF. Here the CDR3 DNA reads TGTGCCAGCTCCCCGACGGCCACAGATACGCAGTATTTT.

The chain joins TRBV7-9 to TRBJ2-3, with D uncertain. CDR3 length equals 13 residues. Germline V gene data show CDR1 as SEHNR and CDR2 as FQNEAQ (reference sequence). Trimming left V 1 base short and J 5 bases short, with 7 bases between. The CDR3 sequence is CASSLEGEDTQYF. CDR3 sequence (DNA): TGTGCCAGCAGCTTAGAGGGTGAAGATACGCAGTATTTT.

The chain links TRBV6-1 to TRBJ1-5; TRBD1 matches 7 bases. This CDR3 spans 15 amino acids. The germline V gene encodes CDR1 MNHNS and CDR2 SASEGT. The ends lost 2 bases at V and 4 bases at J; junction bases unmatched: 5. The CDR3: CASSERGRVNQPQHF. The DNA of the CDR3 is TGTGCCAGCAGTGAAAGGGGGCGCGTAAATCAGCCCCAGCATTTT.

This clone has a handful of counts. DNA for the CDR3: TGTGCCAGCAGCTTAGATGGACGATCGGCCGGGGAGCTGTTTTTT. This sequence encodes CASSLDGRSAGELFF. The chain uses TRBV13 and TRBJ2-2; D remains ambiguous. With 1 base removed from V and 6 bases from J, the gap between germline ends came to 12 bases. This CDR3 is built from 15 residues. CDR1 is PRHDT, CDR2 FYEKMQ, per germline (reference sequence).

This chain uses TRBV18 with TRBJ1-1, with TRBD1 as a possible D gene (6 bases). Germline CDR1 KGHSH, CDR2 LQKENI. The CDR3 contains 13 residues. Trimming removed 5 bases at V and 4 bases at J, with 11 bases between. The CDR3 DNA follows: TGTGCCAGCTCAAACCGGGACACCACTGAAGCTTTCTTT. Translation gives CASSNRDTTEAFF.

The chain couples TRBV7-2 to TRBJ2-5; the D gene is possibly TRBD2 (7 bases). The CDR3 length is 13 residues. Trimming removed 5 bases from V and 14 bases from J, with 21 bases in between. The germline CDR1 and CDR2 sequences are SGHTA and FQGNSA. Here the CDR3 reads CASSLGPAGAIYF. The DNA of the CDR3 is TGTGCCAGCAGCCTCGGCCCGGCGGGGGCGATATACTTC.

This rearrangement joins TRBV28 to TRBJ1-1; D unclear. The CDR3 length is 11 residues. Germline-derived CDR1 and CDR2 are MDHEN and SYDVKM. With 6 bases removed from V and 3 bases from J, the gap between germline ends came to 5 bases. The CDR3 DNA sequence: TGTGCCAGCAGCTTCCACACTGAAGCTTTCTTT. Translating it yields CASSFHTEAFF.

This clone qualifies as hyperexpanded. The genes are TRBV6-2 or TRBV6-3 and TRBJ1-5, with D possibly being TRBD1 (5 bases). The ends were cut back, 5 bases at V and 4 bases at J, with 12 bases in the middle. Germline V CDR1 and CDR2: MNHEY, SVGEGT. The CDR3 runs to 14 residues. The CDR3 region is CASSPGWGNQPQHF. CDR3 nucleotide sequence: TGTGCCAGCAGTCCAGGGTGGGGGAATCAGCCCCAGCATTTT.

Concerning this clone itself: The same CDR3 is also encoded by other DNA sequences in this sample. The chain is built from TRBV30 and TRBJ1-1; 7 nucleotides line up with TRBD1. The CDR3 covers 13 residues. The ends lost 1 base at V and 3 bases at J; junction bases unmatched: 2. Per germline, CDR1 GTSNPN and CDR2 SVGIG (reference sequence). The CDR3 loop is CAWSADRDTEAFF. The CDR3 coding sequence is TGTGCCTGGAGTGCAGACAGGGACACTGAAGCTTTCTTT. The full variable domain, in which reference TRBV30 and TRBJ1-1 provide the parts outside the CDR3, is SQTIHQWPATLVQPVGSPLSLECTVEGTSNPNLYWYRQAAGRGLQLLFYSVGIGQISSEVPQNLSASRPQDRQFILSSKKLLLSDSGFYLCAWSADRDTEAFFGQGTRLTVV.

The gene calls are TRBV5-4 and TRBJ1-1; 7 bases match TRBD1. This CDR3 contains 15 residues. Germline CDR1 is SGHNT and CDR2 is YYREEE (reference sequence). Losses at the gene ends were 2 bases for V and 1 base for J; bases not matched to a gene: 5. Here the CDR3 reads CASSLYDRANTEAFF. CDR3 DNA: TGTGCCAGCAGCTTATATGACAGGGCGAACACTGAAGCTTTCTTT.

The chain has TRBV18 and TRBJ2-2; D ambiguous. CDR3 length: 14 amino acids. V was cut by 2 bases and J by 2 bases, with 6 bases left in between. Germline CDR1 KGHSH, CDR2 LQKENI. This CDR3 is CASSPNPNTGELFF. CDR3 bases: TGTGCCAGCTCACCAAATCCCAACACCGGGGAGCTGTTTTTT.

This clone was observed once. The chain is built from TRBV5-3 and TRBJ1-2; 8 bases line up with TRBD1. TRBV5-3 is an ORF, with its function uncertain. The CDR3 is 14 amino acids. After removal of 7 bases from V and 7 bases from J, the junction contained 12 bases not matched to a gene. CDR3 region: CARDPSDRGAGYTF. CDR3 DNA: TGTGCCAGAGATCCCTCCGACAGGGGTGCTGGCTACACCTTC.

V and J are TRBV7-9 and TRBJ2-7, with 10 bases aligning to TRBD2. Germline assignment: CDR1 SEHNR and CDR2 FQNEAQ (reference sequence). The CDR3 is 14 residues long. V lost 5 bases, J lost 3 bases, and 4 bases stayed unmatched. In DNA, the CDR3 is TGTGCCAGCAGCACTAGCGGGGATCACTACGAGCAGTACTTC. The encoded protein is CASSTSGDHYEQYF.

This sequence joins TRBV2 and TRBJ2-1; 9 nucleotides align to TRBD1. Germline lookup yields CDR1 SNHLY and CDR2 FYNNEI. The V gene end was trimmed by 2 bases and the J gene end by 9 bases; junction bases not matched to a gene: 8. The CDR3 spans 15 residues. The CDR3 loop is CASSERGQGLSEQFF. The CDR3, as DNA: TGTGCCAGCAGTGAAAGGGGACAGGGTCTTAGTGAGCAGTTCTTC.

This rearrangement joins TRBV27 to TRBJ1-5; possible D gene TRBD1, 6 bases. The CDR3 is made up of 13 amino acids. V was cut by 4 bases and J by 4 bases, with 8 bases left in between. CDR1 and CDR2 from the germline V gene are MNHEY and SMNVEV (reference sequence). Here the CDR3 DNA reads TGTGCCAGCAGTTGGACAGTTAATCAGCCCCAGCATTTT. As protein: CASSWTVNQPQHF.

The chain joins TRBV7-9 to TRBJ2-6; perhaps D is TRBD1 or TRBD2 (5 bases each). Trimming pared 8 bases from V and 4 bases from J, leaving 15 bases between. This CDR3 comprises 15 residues. Germline CDR1 and CDR2: SEHNR and FQNEAQ (reference sequence). CDR3 sequence: CASLLGPGGANVLTF. Here the CDR3 DNA reads TGTGCCAGCTTGTTGGGACCCGGAGGGGCCAACGTCCTGACTTTC.

V gene TRBV5-3 combines with J gene TRBJ1-3; D is possibly TRBD1 (5 bases). TRBV5-3 is identified as an open reading frame with a role that is uncertain. The CDR3 extends over 16 amino acids. V shed 10 bases and J shed 4 bases, with 24 bases lying between them. The CDR3 here is CARTPGRSPFGNTIYF. The CDR3 region has the DNA TGTGCCCGGACACCGGGACGGTCCCCTTTCGGAAACACCATATATTTT.

This clone was counted a single time. V usage is TRBV19 and J usage is TRBJ2-7; 8 bases fit TRBD1. The CDR3 sequence is 14 residues long. Germline CDR1 LNHDA, CDR2 SQIVND (reference sequence). After removal of 5 bases from V and 3 bases from J, the junction contained 6 bases not matched to a gene. CDR3 amino acids: CASSPRTGNYEQYF. In DNA, the CDR3 is TGTGCCAGTAGTCCACGGACAGGGAACTACGAGCAGTACTTC.

This chain uses TRBV6-9 with TRBJ2-3; the match to TRBD2 covers 7 bases. The CDR3 contains 14 residues. Trimming cost V 8 bases and J 3 bases; bases outside gene matches: 8. Looked up from germline, CDR1 is MNHGY and CDR2 is SVAAGI. CDR3 sequence: CASGREWWTDTQYF. The DNA of the CDR3 is TGTGCCAGCGGGAGGGAGTGGTGGACAGATACGCAGTATTTT.

The chain employs TRBV19 and TRBJ1-1, with D tentatively TRBD1 (5 bases). The CDR3 extends over 15 amino acids. With 2 bases removed from V and 0 bases from J, the gap between germline ends came to 10 bases. Germline V gene sequence: CDR1 LNHDA, CDR2 SQIVND (reference sequence). CDR3 in DNA: TGTGCCAGTAGTATAAACGGACACATGAACACTGAAGCTTTCTTT. It is translated as CASSINGHMNTEAFF.

The chain joins TRBV28 to TRBJ1-4; D might be TRBD1 (5 bases). V lost 0 bases and J 4 bases, leaving 6 bases between the germline ends. This CDR3 has 14 residues. From germline, CDR1 is MDHEN and CDR2 SYDVKM. The CDR3 coding sequence is TGTGCCAGCAGTTTATGGCAGGGTAATGAAAAACTGTTTTTT. Translating gives CASSLWQGNEKLFF.

V and J are TRBV6-5 and TRBJ1-2, with D unresolved. The V gene lost 0 bases and the J gene lost 8 bases, with 10 bases spanning the gap. The CDR3 extends over 13 amino acids. Looked up from germline, CDR1 is MNHEY and CDR2 is SVGAGI. As DNA, the CDR3 is TGTGCCAGCAGTTACTCGAGACTTGGGGGCTACACCTTC. It translates to CASSYSRLGGYTF.

The DNA of the CDR3 is TGTGCCAGCAGCTCGATCTACTGGAACCAAGAGACCCAGTACTTC. It is translated as CASSSIYWNQETQYF. The J gene is TRBJ2-5, the V gene TRBV7-9; D gene unclear. The CDR3 is 15 residues long. Trimming pared 4 bases from V and 0 bases from J, leaving 12 bases between. Germline assignment: CDR1 SEHNR and CDR2 FQNEAQ (reference sequence). The full variable domain, with the rest looked up from reference TRBV7-9 and TRBJ2-5, is DTGVSQNPRHKITKRGQNVTFRCDPISEHNRLYWYRQTLGQGPEFLTYFQNEAQLEKSRLLSDRFSAERPKGSFSTLEIQRTEQGDSAMYLCASSSIYWNQETQYFGPGTRLLVL.

The rearrangement uses TRBV6-4 and TRBJ2-1; TRBD2 matches at 11 bases. In germline, CDR1 is MRHNA, CDR2 SNTAGT. Germline trimming cut 5 bases from V and 9 bases from J; bases unmatched to any gene: 3. The CDR3 is 13 amino acids. CDR3 region: CASSPGLAAEQFF. CDR3 nucleotide sequence: TGTGCCAGCAGTCCGGGACTAGCGGCTGAGCAGTTCTTC.